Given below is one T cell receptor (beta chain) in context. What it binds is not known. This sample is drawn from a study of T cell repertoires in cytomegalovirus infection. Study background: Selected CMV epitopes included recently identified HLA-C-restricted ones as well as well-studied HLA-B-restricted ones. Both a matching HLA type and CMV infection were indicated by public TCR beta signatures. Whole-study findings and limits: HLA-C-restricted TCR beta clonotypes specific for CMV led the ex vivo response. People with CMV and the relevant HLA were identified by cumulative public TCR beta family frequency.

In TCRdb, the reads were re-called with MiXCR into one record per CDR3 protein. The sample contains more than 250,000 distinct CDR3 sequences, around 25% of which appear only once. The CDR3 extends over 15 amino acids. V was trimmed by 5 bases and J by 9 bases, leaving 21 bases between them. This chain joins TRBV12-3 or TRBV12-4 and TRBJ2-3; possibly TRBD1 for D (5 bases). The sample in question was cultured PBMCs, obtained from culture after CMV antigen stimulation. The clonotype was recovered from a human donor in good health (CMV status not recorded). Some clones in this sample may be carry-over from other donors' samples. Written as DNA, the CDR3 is TGTGCCAGCAGTCCCAGGGTCTCGACACAAGACACGCAGTATTTT. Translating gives CASSPRVSTQDTQYF.